In this sample, the clone carrying this T cell receptor beta chain turned up once. Its target is unknown. Produced via immunoSEQ multiplex PCR; TCRdb's table is partial and in-frame only. Of around 22,000 clones in the sample, approximately 76% were seen once. This entry belongs to a study of vaccination effects on CD4 cells after COVID-19. The overall study: Samples were taken post-vaccine, and their median timing was 72 days after the second dose. Study-level points and caveats: At late timepoints after vaccination, vaccine- and infection-induced clones shrank markedly.

In the ViraFEST assay, antigen-specific CD4+ clonotypes were identified by expansion after peptide-pool stimulation. Following an approximately 10-day culture, CD4+ T cells were purified. All study participants received two doses of BNT162b2 or mRNA-1273 vaccine. Wells containing 1.5 million to 2.5 million PBMC each were cultured with roughly 10 IU/ml IL-2 and about 10 ug/ml peptides. A half-volume exchange with IL-2 medium occurred on days 3 and 7. V shed 3 bases and J shed 5 bases, with 8 bases lying between them. The CDR3 totals 13 residues. Germline CDR1 is KGHDR and CDR2 is SFDVKD. V gene TRBV24-1 combines with J gene TRBJ2-3, with D possibly matching TRBD2 (6 bases). This specimen was CD4+ T cells from PBMCs cultured with HCoV-229E spike peptides, taken after COVID-19 vaccination. This TCR was sampled from a human donor who received a COVID-19 vaccine. As DNA, the CDR3 is TGTGCCACCAGTGATGTGGGGGGAGATACGCAGTATTTT. Translating gives CATSDVGGDTQYF.